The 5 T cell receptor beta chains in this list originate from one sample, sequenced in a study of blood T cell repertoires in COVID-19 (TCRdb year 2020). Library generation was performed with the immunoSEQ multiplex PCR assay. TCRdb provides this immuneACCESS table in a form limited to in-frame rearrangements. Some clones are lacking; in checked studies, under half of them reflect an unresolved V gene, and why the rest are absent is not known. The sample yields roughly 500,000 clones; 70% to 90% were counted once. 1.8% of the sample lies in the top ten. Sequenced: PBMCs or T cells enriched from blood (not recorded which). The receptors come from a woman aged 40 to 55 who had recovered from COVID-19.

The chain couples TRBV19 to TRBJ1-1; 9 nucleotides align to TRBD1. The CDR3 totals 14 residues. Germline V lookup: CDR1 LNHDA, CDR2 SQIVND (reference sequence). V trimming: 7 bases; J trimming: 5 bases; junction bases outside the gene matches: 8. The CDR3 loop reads CASILQGARTEAFF. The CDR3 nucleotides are TGTGCCAGTATCTTACAGGGGGCTCGAACTGAAGCTTTCTTT.

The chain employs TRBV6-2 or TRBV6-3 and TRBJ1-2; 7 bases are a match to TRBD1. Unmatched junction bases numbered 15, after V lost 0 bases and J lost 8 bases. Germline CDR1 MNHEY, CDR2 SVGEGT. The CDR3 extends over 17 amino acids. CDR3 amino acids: CASSYSDIPLTGLGYTF. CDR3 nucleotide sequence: TGTGCCAGCAGTTACTCGGACATTCCCTTGACAGGGTTGGGCTACACCTTC.

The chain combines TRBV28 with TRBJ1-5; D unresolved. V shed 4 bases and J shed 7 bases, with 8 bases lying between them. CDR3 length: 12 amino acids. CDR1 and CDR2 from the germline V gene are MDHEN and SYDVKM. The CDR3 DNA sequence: TGTGCCAGCAGTTCCGGGGAGCAGCCCCAGCATTTT. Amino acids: CASSSGEQPQHF.

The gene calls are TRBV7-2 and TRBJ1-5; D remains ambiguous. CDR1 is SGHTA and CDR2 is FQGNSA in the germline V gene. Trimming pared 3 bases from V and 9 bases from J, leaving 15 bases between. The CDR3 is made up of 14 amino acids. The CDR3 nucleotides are TGTGCCAGCAGCTTGGGTCCCACCACGGGGCCCCAGCATTTT. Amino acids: CASSLGPTTGPQHF. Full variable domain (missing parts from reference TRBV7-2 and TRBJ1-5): GAGVSQSPSNKVTEKGKDVELRCDPISGHTALYWYRQSLGQGLEFLIYFQGNSAPDKSGLPSDRFSAERTGGSVSTLTIQRTQQEDSAVYLCASSLGPTTGPQHFGDGTRLSIL.

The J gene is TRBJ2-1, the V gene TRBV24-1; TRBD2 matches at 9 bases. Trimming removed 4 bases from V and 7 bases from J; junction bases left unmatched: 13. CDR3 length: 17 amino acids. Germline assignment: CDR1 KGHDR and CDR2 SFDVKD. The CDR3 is CATSEGLLAGALNEQFF. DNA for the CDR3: TGTGCCACCAGTGAGGGGCTCTTAGCGGGAGCATTGAATGAGCAGTTCTTC.